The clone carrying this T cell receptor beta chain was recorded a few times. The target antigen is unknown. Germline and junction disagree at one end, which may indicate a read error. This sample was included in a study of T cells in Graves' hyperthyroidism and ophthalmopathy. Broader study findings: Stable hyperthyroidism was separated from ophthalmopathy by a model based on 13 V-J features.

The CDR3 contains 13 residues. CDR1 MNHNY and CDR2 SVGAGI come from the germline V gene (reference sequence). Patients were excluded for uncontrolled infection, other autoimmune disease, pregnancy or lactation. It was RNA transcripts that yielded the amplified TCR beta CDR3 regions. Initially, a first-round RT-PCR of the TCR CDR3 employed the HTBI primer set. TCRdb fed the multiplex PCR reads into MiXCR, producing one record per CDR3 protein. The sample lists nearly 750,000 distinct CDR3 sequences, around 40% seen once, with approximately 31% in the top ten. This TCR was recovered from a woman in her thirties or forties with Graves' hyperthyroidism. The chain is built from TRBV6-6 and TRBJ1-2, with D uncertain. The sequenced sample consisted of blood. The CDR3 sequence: CASSEQVYYGHTF. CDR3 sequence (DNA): TGTGCCAGCAGTGAACAAGTCTACTATGGCCACACCTTC.